This T cell receptor (beta chain) was obtained from a study of T cells after yellow fever vaccination. This clonotype was observed a handful of times. Antigen unknown. Findings and caveats of the study: The booster response re-showed most primary clones: approximately 95% CD4, approximately 90% CD8. Within FACS-sorted repertoires, abundant clonotypes contaminating from the bulk population could be present.

Generation of TCR cDNA used 5'RACE template switching (which added a universal primer site and UMIs). TCRdb redid the calling of the 5' RACE reads with MiXCR, one entry per CDR3 protein. The table includes roughly 320,000 distinct CDR3 sequences, about 10% detected once. Per germline, CDR1 SQVTM and CDR2 ANQGSEA. This CDR3 has 15 amino acids. The V and J ends lost 5 bases and 0 bases respectively, with 15 bases between them. This receptor was taken from a man younger than 35 who received the YFV17D yellow fever vaccine. This chain uses TRBV29-1 with TRBJ2-3; D remains ambiguous. The source was CD4+ T cells sorted from PBMCs, collected 45 days after the yellow fever booster vaccination. The CDR3 here is CSVSRGAGSTDTQYF. CDR3 in DNA: TGCAGCGTTAGTCGAGGAGCAGGTAGCACAGATACGCAGTATTTT.